This record concerns one T cell receptor beta chain sequence. Its antigen is still unknown. The junction shows a germline mismatch at one end, possibly a read error. No treatment of any kind had been given to any patient before thyroid surgery. TCRdb re-called clones from the PCR reads using MiXCR. The sample lists roughly 16,000 clones, roughly 24% seen once, with roughly an eighth in the top ten. These data originate in a study of metastatic and nonmetastatic thyroid tumors. For the study at large: For malignant and benign thyroid patients, tumor or nodule tissue and blood were the sources whose repertoires were compared. Study-level findings and limits: Reportedly, malignant thyroid tumors had significantly higher TCR beta diversity than benign nodules, in blood and tumor.

Germline V gene data show CDR1 as MRHNA and CDR2 as SNTAGT. There are 15 residues in the CDR3. The chain employs TRBV6-4 and TRBJ2-3; 8 bases are shared with TRBD2. This clonotype originated in a male donor with papillary thyroid cancer or a benign thyroid nodule (not recorded which). Some clones in this sample may be carry-over from other donors' samples. Material for sequencing was tumor tissue. CDR3 DNA: TGTGCCAGCAGTGCGCAAGCGGGGGTCACAGATACGCATTATTTT. Translated: CASSAQAGVTDTHYF.